The 28 T cell receptor beta chains given below trace back to one sample, sequenced in a study of shared clonotypes between healthy human individuals. Here immunoSEQ multiplex PCR was the method, and the copy in TCRdb shows in-frame clones only, minus some. This repertoire shows approximately 2.3 million clones, approximately 93% found once; its top ten account for about 0.39%. Specimen: naive CD4+ T cells from PBMCs. Subset defined: CD45RA+ positively selected. These receptors all stem from a man younger than 35 in good health. Some clones in this sample may be carry-over from other donors' samples.

The chain links TRBV5-4 to TRBJ2-1, with 8 bases that match TRBD1. V shed 0 bases and J 5 bases; nucleotides not matched to a gene: 4. Germline CDR1 is SGHNT and CDR2 is YYREEE (reference sequence). The CDR3 is made up of 15 amino acids. CDR3 protein: CASSLGDRRDNEQFF. The CDR3 region has the DNA TGTGCCAGCAGCTTGGGGGACAGGAGGGACAATGAGCAGTTCTTC.

This sequence joins TRBV14 and TRBJ2-5; 7 positions agree with TRBD1. The V gene end was trimmed by 2 bases and the J gene end by 4 bases; junction bases not matched to a gene: 10. Germline values: CDR1 SGHDN, CDR2 FVKESK. This CDR3 has 16 amino acids. CDR3 residues: CASSQFDREFIETQYF. The CDR3 nucleotides are TGTGCCAGCAGCCAATTCGACAGGGAATTTATAGAGACCCAGTACTTC.

For the CDR3, the DNA is TGTGCCAGCAGCGCGGGATACCGAGGCACAGATACGCAGTATTTT. Its protein product is CASSAGYRGTDTQYF. The rearrangement links TRBV9 to TRBJ2-3, with a weak D call TRBD2 (5 bases). Trimming removed 3 bases from V and 1 base from J, with 12 bases in between. This CDR3 contains 15 residues. The V gene's germline CDR1 is SGDLS and CDR2 YYNGEE.

This clone has more than one count but fewer than ten. The V call is TRBV11-2, the J call TRBJ2-5; 8 bases map to TRBD2. Germline V lookup: CDR1 SGHAT, CDR2 FQNNGV. The CDR3 loop spans 15 amino acids. V was pared by 4 bases and J by 5 bases, with 9 bases of the junction left unmatched. CDR3 loop: CASSYGLAAAETQYF. CDR3 nucleotides: TGTGCCAGCAGCTATGGACTAGCTGCCGCGGAGACCCAGTACTTC.

The genes are TRBV7-9 and TRBJ2-7, with D hard to call. The CDR3 consists of 14 residues. Deletions cut 3 bases from V and 1 base from J, with 10 bases between. CDR1 SEHNR and CDR2 FQNEAQ come from the germline V gene (reference sequence). The CDR3 here is CASSFRARSYEQYF. The CDR3 DNA reads TGTGCCAGCAGCTTCCGGGCTAGGTCCTACGAGCAGTACTTC.

Only one count was recorded for this clone. The gene calls are TRBV7-9 and TRBJ2-3; TRBD2 matches at 9 bases. Germline CDR1 and CDR2: SEHNR and FQNEAQ (reference sequence). The ends lost 5 bases at V and 1 base at J; junction bases unmatched: 10. CDR3 length: 17 amino acids. Here the CDR3 reads CASSPPSGRSRTDTQYF. The CDR3 nucleotides are TGTGCCAGCAGCCCCCCCAGCGGGAGGAGTCGCACAGATACGCAGTATTTT. The full variable domain, rest sourced from reference TRBV7-9 and TRBJ2-3, is DTGVSQNPRHKITKRGQNVTFRCDPISEHNRLYWYRQTLGQGPEFLTYFQNEAQLEKSRLLSDRFSAERPKGSFSTLEIQRTEQGDSAMYLCASSPPSGRSRTDTQYFGPGTRLTVL.

This rearrangement joins TRBV7-4 to TRBJ1-5; 9 nucleotides agree with TRBD1. J gave up 1 base and V 5 bases, and 6 bases lay outside the gene matches. The CDR3 runs to 16 residues. Germline V gene lookup returns CDR1 SGHVT and CDR2 SQSDAQ. For the CDR3, the DNA is TGTGCCAGCAGCCCCCCGGACAGGGGCAGCAATCAGCCCCAGCATTTT. Translation gives CASSPPDRGSNQPQHF.

V is TRBV28 and J is TRBJ1-3; D gene uncertain. Between the trimmed V and J ends, which lost 7 bases and 4 bases, there was a span of 14 bases. This CDR3 is 14 amino acids long. Germline values: CDR1 MDHEN, CDR2 SYDVKM. CDR3: CASTIGPRGNTIYF. The CDR3 nucleotides read TGTGCCAGCACTATCGGACCGCGAGGAAACACCATATATTTT.

This rearrangement joins TRBV5-1 to TRBJ2-3; 12 nucleotides match TRBD2. Germline V CDR1 and CDR2: SGHRS, YFSETQ. V was clipped by 7 bases and J by 0 bases; unmatched bases: 6. The CDR3 spans 16 residues. CDR3 bases: TGCGCCAGCCTTGGACTAGCGGGGTCTAGCACAGATACGCAGTATTTT. Its protein product is CASLGLAGSSTDTQYF.

The gene calls are TRBV4-2 and TRBJ2-1; TRBD2 aligns across 13 bases. The CDR3 totals 16 residues. Per the germline V gene, CDR1 is LGHNA and CDR2 is YNFKEQ. The junction had 8 bases not matched to a gene; V was cut back by 4 bases and J by 8 bases. As DNA, the CDR3 is TGTGCCAGCAGCCCCTACGGGACTAGCGGGAACGATGAGCAGTTCTTC. Translating gives CASSPYGTSGNDEQFF.

This sequence joins TRBV30 and TRBJ2-2; possible D gene TRBD2, 6 bases. Germline V gene lookup returns CDR1 GTSNPN and CDR2 SVGIG (reference sequence). The CDR3 spans 16 residues. V shed 6 bases and J shed 8 bases, with 25 bases lying between them. The CDR3 nucleotides are TGTGCCTGCTTTTTGGCGGGACTCCCCGTTGGTGGGGAGCTGTTTTTT. This encodes CACFLAGLPVGGELFF. Full variable domain (missing parts from reference TRBV30 and TRBJ2-2): SQTIHQWPATLVQPVGSPLSLECTVEGTSNPNLYWYRQAAGRGLQLLFYSVGIGQISSEVPQNLSASRPQDRQFILSSKKLLLSDSGFYLCACFLAGLPVGGELFFGEGSRLTVL.

This clone was detected once. The chain combines TRBV6-5 with TRBJ1-1; TRBD1 matches 9 bases. The germline gives CDR1 MNHEY, CDR2 SVGAGI. V shed 6 bases and J 6 bases; nucleotides not matched to a gene: 5. CDR3 length: 13 amino acids. CDR3 DNA: TGTGCCAGCAGGAAACAGGGGGCCGCTGAAGCTTTCTTT. This sequence encodes CASRKQGAAEAFF.

V gene TRBV7-3 combines with J gene TRBJ1-2; no reliable D call. CDR3 length: 16 amino acids. Germline V gives CDR1 SGHTA, CDR2 FQGTGA. With 3 bases removed from V and 3 bases from J, the gap between germline ends came to 17 bases. The CDR3: CASSFRRGGVDYGYTF. As DNA, the CDR3 is TGTGCCAGCAGCTTCCGGCGGGGTGGTGTGGACTATGGCTACACCTTC. Variable domain in full (rest from reference TRBV7-3 and TRBJ1-2): GAGVSQTPSNKVTEKGKYVELRCDPISGHTALYWYRQSLGQGPEFLIYFQGTGAADDSGLPNDRFFAVRPEGSVSTLKIQRTERGDSAVYLCASSFRRGGVDYGYTFGSGTRLTVV.

V usage is TRBV28 and J usage is TRBJ2-5, with TRBD2 identical over 7 bases. This CDR3 has 13 residues. Per germline, CDR1 MDHEN and CDR2 SYDVKM. The V and J ends lost 6 bases and 5 bases, in that order; junction bases with no gene match: 6. The DNA for the CDR3 is TGTGCCAGCAGGTCAAGCGGGACGGAGACCCAGTACTTC. This encodes CASRSSGTETQYF.

Concerning this clone: The sample has other DNA sequences that encode this CDR3 too. The chain is built from TRBV7-2 and TRBJ2-7; 8 positions agree with TRBD2. The CDR3 length is 14 residues. Trimming at V came to 3 bases and at J to 6 bases, leaving 7 bases not matched to a gene. CDR1 is SGHTA, CDR2 FQGNSA, per germline. The DNA for the CDR3 is TGTGCCAGCAGCTTTACGGGGGGGCAAGGCGAGCAGTACTTC. Translating gives CASSFTGGQGEQYF.

This clone appeared a single time. Other nucleotide sequences from this sample produce the same CDR3. The chain uses TRBV5-1 and TRBJ2-7; 10 bases line up with TRBD2. The CDR3 loop spans 16 amino acids. Losses at the gene ends were 0 bases for V and 0 bases for J; bases not matched to a gene: 3. The V gene's germline CDR1 is SGHRS and CDR2 YFSETQ. The CDR3 spells CASSLGPSGSSYEQYF. The DNA for the CDR3 is TGCGCCAGCAGCTTGGGGCCTAGCGGGAGCTCCTACGAGCAGTACTTC.

V and J are TRBV18 and TRBJ2-1; no clear D. The germline CDR1 and CDR2 sequences are KGHSH and LQKENI. This CDR3 has 11 residues. V gave up 5 bases and J gave up 9 bases, with 8 bases separating them. The CDR3 protein is CASSIRGEQFF. CDR3 nucleotide sequence: TGTGCCAGCTCAATTCGTGGTGAGCAGTTCTTC.

The CDR3 sequence: CASSPGTGNTDTQYF. Here the CDR3 DNA reads TGTGCCAGCAGCCCCGGGACAGGGAACACAGATACGCAGTATTTT. The chain links TRBV2 to TRBJ2-3; 9 nucleotides match TRBD1. The V segment lost 6 bases and the J segment 2 bases; nucleotides outside the gene matches: 6. This CDR3 spans 15 amino acids. Germline V lookup: CDR1 SNHLY, CDR2 FYNNEI.

The V call is TRBV28, the J call TRBJ2-7; 7 bases match TRBD1. V gave up 7 bases and J gave up 7 bases; unmatched junction bases: 10. Germline-derived CDR1 and CDR2 are MDHEN and SYDVKM. The CDR3 has 13 amino acids. CDR3 loop: CASKNRQGGEQYF. CDR3 coding DNA: TGTGCCAGCAAAAACCGACAGGGTGGGGAGCAGTACTTC.

The V call is TRBV5-1, the J call TRBJ2-4; the D gene is possibly TRBD1 (5 bases). The length of the CDR3 is 19 residues. V shed 0 bases and J shed 0 bases, with 19 bases lying between them. Germline CDR1 and CDR2: SGHRS and YFSETQ. CDR3 DNA: TGCGCCAGCAGCTTGGGGTTCACAACAGGTACTCTAGCCAAAAACATTCAGTACTTC. Translating it yields CASSLGFTTGTLAKNIQYF.

The table lists this clone with a count of one. The chain has TRBV28 and TRBJ1-1; the match to TRBD1 covers 12 bases. Unmatched junction bases numbered 11, after V lost 5 bases and J lost 13 bases. Germline V gene sequence: CDR1 MDHEN, CDR2 SYDVKM. The CDR3 is 14 residues long. The CDR3 nucleotides are TGTGCCAGCAGTGTTGGGACAGGGGGCTGGTGGGATTTCTTT. Translated, it gives CASSVGTGGWWDFF.

Concerning this clone itself: Germline is not matched at one junction end, which may reflect a read error. The same CDR3 can be traced to other DNA sequences in this sample. The rearrangement links TRBV5-1 to TRBJ1-1; tentatively, D is TRBD1 (5 bases). Germline CDR1 and CDR2: SGHRS and YFSETQ. The length of the CDR3 is 15 residues. The CDR3 nucleotides are TGTGCCAGCAGCTTGTCGGCAGGGAGGAACACTGAAGCTTTCTTT. Its protein product is CASSLSAGRNTEAFF.

The chain carries TRBV2 and TRBJ1-2; D remains ambiguous. Germline CDR1 reads SNHLY; CDR2 reads FYNNEI. V was trimmed by 7 bases and J by 4 bases, leaving 10 bases between them. The CDR3 covers 12 residues. CDR3 protein: CASTTGIYGYTF. DNA of the CDR3: TGTGCCAGCACTACGGGAATCTATGGCTACACCTTC. The full variable domain, in which reference TRBV2 and TRBJ1-2 provide the parts outside the CDR3, is EPEVTQTPSHQVTQMGQEVILRCVPISNHLYFYWYRQILGQKVEFLVSFYNNEISEKSEIFDDQFSVERPDGSNFTLKIRSTKLEDSAMYFCASTTGIYGYTFGSGTRLTVV.

The chain links TRBV2 to TRBJ2-5; tentatively, D is TRBD1 (5 bases). There are 13 residues in the CDR3. Germline CDR1 is SNHLY and CDR2 is FYNNEI. The ends were cut back, 3 bases at V and 8 bases at J, with 13 bases in the middle. CDR3 in amino acids: CASSEGQLGTQYF. CDR3 sequence (DNA): TGTGCCAGCAGTGAGGGGCAGCTCGGAACCCAGTACTTC. Variable domain in full (rest from reference TRBV2 and TRBJ2-5): EPEVTQTPSHQVTQMGQEVILRCVPISNHLYFYWYRQILGQKVEFLVSFYNNEISEKSEIFDDQFSVERPDGSNFTLKIRSTKLEDSAMYFCASSEGQLGTQYFGPGTRLLVL.

The J gene is TRBJ1-1, the V gene TRBV19; TRBD1 is a possible D gene (6 bases). V lost 7 bases, J lost 0 bases, and 9 bases lay in between. CDR1 LNHDA and CDR2 SQIVND come from the germline V gene (reference sequence). This CDR3 contains 13 residues. The CDR3 coding sequence is TGTGCCAGTACCGGACAGTTGAACACTGAAGCTTTCTTT. Its translation is CASTGQLNTEAFF.

This clone was seen just once. The chain has TRBV30 and TRBJ1-2, with 9 bases matching TRBD1. Trimming removed 2 bases from V and 4 bases from J; junction bases left unmatched: 8. The CDR3 loop spans 15 amino acids. The germline gives CDR1 GTSNPN, CDR2 SVGIG (reference sequence). CDR3 sequence reads: CAWSIGTGPLYGYTF. The CDR3 bases are TGTGCCTGGAGTATTGGGACAGGGCCCCTCTATGGCTACACCTTC.

J is TRBJ2-5 and V is TRBV5-4, with TRBD1 matching 7 bases. The CDR3 loop spans 12 amino acids. After removal of 9 bases from V and 4 bases from J, the junction contained 6 bases not matched to a gene. Germline assignment: CDR1 SGHNT and CDR2 YYREEE (reference sequence). CDR3: CATHRQGETQYF. CDR3 nucleotide sequence: TGTGCCACCCACCGACAGGGAGAGACCCAGTACTTC.

The chain employs TRBV4-1 and TRBJ2-7, with TRBD2 as a possible D gene (6 bases). This CDR3 is built from 15 residues. The germline V and J ends were trimmed by 0 bases and 6 bases, with 15 bases remaining between them. Germline-derived CDR1 and CDR2 are MGHRA and YSYEKL. The CDR3 region is CASSQEFGGFGEQYF. The CDR3 coding sequence is TGCGCCAGCAGCCAAGAGTTTGGAGGGTTCGGCGAGCAGTACTTC.